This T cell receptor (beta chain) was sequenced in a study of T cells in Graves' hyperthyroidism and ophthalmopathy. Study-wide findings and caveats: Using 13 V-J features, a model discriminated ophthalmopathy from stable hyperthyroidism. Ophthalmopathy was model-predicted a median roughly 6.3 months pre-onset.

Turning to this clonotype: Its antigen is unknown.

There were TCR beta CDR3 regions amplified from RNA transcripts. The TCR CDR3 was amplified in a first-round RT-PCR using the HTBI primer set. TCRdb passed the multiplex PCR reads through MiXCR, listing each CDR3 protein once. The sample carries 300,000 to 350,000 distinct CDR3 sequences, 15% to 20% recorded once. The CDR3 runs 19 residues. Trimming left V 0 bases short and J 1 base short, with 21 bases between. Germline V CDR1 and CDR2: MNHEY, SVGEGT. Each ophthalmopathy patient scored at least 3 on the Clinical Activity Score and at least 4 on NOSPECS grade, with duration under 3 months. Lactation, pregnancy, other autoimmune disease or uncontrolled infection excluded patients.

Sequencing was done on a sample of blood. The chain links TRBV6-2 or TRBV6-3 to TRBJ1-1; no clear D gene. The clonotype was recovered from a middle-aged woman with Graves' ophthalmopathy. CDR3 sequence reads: CASSYSTGGRVLKNTEAFF. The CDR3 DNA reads TGTGCCAGCAGTTACTCGACCGGCGGGAGAGTCTTGAAGAACACTGAAGCTTTCTTT.